The following is a T cell receptor (beta chain) sequence with its context. Assembly of TCR beta libraries relied on iRepertoire HTBI primers together with Arm-PCR of CDR3 regions. Each CDR3 protein is one row after TCRdb ran MiXCR on the multiplex PCR reads. The repertoire includes approximately 390,000 distinct CDR3 sequences, around 15% of them detected once, and 20% to 25% sits in the top ten. These data are taken from a study of regulatory T cells in long-lasting Graves disease. Background on the study: Prior antithyroid drug treatment in newly diagnosed Graves' patients lasted under 3 months.

Described time point: newly diagnosed GD, antithyroid drugs for less than 3 months. Construction of the TCR library relied on RNA isolated from PBMCs. Each of the patients was recruited from an endocrinology department situated in Xi'an, China. These sequences were also reported in another study, on T cells in Graves' hyperthyroidism and ophthalmopathy. That study adds: Stable Graves' hyperthyroidism meant no ophthalmopathy progression within 18 months. First-round RT-PCR targeting the TCR CDR3 was performed with the HTBI primer set.

The sequence came from a woman under 30 with Graves disease. The specimen comprised peripheral blood mononuclear cells (PBMCs), sampled at new diagnosis, from a patient treated with antithyroid drugs.

CDR3 region: CSVVGQGPTEAFF. As DNA, the CDR3 is TGCAGCGTTGTTGGACAGGGACCAACTGAAGCTTTCTTT. This chain joins TRBV29-1 and TRBJ1-1; the match to TRBD1 covers 8 bases. The CDR3 is made up of 13 amino acids. V shed 4 bases and J 5 bases; nucleotides not matched to a gene: 6. CDR1 and CDR2 from the germline V gene are SQVTM and ANQGSEA.